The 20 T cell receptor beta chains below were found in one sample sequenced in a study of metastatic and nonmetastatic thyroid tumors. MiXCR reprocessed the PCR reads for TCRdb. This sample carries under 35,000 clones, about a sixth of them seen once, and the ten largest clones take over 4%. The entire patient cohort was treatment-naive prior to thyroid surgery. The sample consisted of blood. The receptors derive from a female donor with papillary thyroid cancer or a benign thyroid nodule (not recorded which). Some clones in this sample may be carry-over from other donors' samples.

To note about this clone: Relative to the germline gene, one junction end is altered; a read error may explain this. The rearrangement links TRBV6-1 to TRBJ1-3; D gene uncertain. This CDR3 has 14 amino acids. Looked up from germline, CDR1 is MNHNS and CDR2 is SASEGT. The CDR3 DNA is TGTGCCAGCAGCCCCGAATTTTCTGTAAACACCATATATTTT. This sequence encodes CASSPEFSVNTIYF.

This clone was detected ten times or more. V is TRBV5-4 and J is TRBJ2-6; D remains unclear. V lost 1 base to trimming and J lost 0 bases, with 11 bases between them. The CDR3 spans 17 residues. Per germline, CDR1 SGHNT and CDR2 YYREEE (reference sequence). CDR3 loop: CASSLLGGFSGANVLTF. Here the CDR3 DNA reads TGTGCCAGCAGCTTGCTGGGTGGATTCTCTGGGGCCAACGTCCTGACTTTC.

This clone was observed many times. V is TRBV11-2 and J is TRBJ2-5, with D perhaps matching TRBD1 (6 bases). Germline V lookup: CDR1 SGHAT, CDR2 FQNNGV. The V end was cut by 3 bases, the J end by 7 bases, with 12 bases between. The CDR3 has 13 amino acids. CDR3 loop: CASSFGDKGTQYF. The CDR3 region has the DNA TGTGCCAGCAGCTTCGGGGACAAGGGGACCCAGTACTTC.

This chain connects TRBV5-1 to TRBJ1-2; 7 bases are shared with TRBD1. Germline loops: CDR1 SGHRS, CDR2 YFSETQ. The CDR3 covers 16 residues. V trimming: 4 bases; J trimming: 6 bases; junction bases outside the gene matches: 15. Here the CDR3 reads CASSQDTPDRADGYTF. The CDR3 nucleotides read TGCGCCAGCAGCCAAGACACACCTGACAGGGCGGATGGCTACACCTTC.

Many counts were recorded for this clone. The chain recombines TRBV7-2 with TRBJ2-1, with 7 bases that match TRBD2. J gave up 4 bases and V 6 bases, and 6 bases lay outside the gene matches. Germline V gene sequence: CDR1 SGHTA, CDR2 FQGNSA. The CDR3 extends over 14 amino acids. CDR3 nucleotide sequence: TGTGCCAGCAGGGAAGGACTAGTGTACAATGAGCAGTTCTTC. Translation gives CASREGLVYNEQFF.

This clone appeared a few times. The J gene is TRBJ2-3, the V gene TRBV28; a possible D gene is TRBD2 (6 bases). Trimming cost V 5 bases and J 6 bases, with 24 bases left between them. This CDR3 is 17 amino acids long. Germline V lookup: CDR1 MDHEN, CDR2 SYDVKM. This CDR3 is CASSPTMISGVTDTQYF. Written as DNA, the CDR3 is TGTGCCAGCAGTCCCACCATGATATCGGGAGTTACGGATACGCAGTATTTT.

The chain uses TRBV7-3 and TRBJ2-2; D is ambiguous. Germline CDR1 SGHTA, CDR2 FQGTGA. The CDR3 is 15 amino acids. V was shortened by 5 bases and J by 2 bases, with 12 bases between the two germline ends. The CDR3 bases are TGTGCCAGCAGCCTAGACGTGGAAAACACCGGGGAGCTGTTTTTT. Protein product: CASSLDVENTGELFF.

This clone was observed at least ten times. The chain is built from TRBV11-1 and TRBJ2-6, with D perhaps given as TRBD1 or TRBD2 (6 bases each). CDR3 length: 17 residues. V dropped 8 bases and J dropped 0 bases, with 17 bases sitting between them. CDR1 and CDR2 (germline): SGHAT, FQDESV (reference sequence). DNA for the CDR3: TGTGCCAGCGAACAGGGAGGACATAGCTCTGGGGCCAACGTCCTGACTTTC. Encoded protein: CASEQGGHSSGANVLTF.

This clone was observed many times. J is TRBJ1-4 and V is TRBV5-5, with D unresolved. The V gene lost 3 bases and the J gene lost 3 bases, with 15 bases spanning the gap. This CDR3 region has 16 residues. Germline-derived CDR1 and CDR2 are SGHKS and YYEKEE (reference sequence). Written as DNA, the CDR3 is TGTGCCAGCAGCTCCTACGGTGGTGGATCTAATGAAAAACTGTTTTTT. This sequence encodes CASSSYGGGSNEKLFF.

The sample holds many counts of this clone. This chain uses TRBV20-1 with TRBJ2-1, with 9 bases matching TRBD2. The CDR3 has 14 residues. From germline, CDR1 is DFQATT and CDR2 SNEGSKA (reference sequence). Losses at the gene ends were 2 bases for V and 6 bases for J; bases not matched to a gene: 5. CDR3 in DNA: TGCAGTGCTAGATTTGAGCGGGAGGTCAATGAGCAGTTCTTC. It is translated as CSARFEREVNEQFF.

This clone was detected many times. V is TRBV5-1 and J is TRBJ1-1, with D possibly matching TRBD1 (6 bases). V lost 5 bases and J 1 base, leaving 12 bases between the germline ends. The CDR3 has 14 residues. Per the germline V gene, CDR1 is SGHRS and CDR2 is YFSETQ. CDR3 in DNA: TGCGCCAGCAGTTTCCAGGACAGGAACACTGAAGCTTTCTTT. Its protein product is CASSFQDRNTEAFF.

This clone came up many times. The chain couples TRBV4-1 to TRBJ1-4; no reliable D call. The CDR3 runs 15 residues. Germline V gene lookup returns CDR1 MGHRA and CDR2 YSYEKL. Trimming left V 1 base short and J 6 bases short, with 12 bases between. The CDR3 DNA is TGCGCCAGCAGCCAAGGCTCTAATTGGGATGAAAAACTGTTTTTT. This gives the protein CASSQGSNWDEKLFF.

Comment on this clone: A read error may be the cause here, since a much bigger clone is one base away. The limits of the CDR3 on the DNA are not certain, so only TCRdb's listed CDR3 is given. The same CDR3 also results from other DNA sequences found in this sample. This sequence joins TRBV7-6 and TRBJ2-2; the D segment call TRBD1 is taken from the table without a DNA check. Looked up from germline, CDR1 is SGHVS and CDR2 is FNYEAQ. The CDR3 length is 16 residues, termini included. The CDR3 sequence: CASSLAVGDGTGELFF.

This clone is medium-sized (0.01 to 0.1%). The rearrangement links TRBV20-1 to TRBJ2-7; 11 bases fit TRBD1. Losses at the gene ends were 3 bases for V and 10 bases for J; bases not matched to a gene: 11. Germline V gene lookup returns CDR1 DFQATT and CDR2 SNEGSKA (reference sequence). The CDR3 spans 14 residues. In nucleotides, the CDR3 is TGCAGTGCTAGTCCTGGACAGGGGGCAGGCCCCCAGTACTTC. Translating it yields CSASPGQGAGPQYF.

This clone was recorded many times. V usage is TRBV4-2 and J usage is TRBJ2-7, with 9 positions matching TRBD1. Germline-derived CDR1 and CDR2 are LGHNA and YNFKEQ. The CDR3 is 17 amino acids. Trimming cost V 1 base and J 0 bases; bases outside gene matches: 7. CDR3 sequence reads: CASSQGWDRASSYEQYF. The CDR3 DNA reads TGTGCCAGCAGCCAAGGTTGGGACAGGGCGAGCTCCTACGAGCAGTACTTC.

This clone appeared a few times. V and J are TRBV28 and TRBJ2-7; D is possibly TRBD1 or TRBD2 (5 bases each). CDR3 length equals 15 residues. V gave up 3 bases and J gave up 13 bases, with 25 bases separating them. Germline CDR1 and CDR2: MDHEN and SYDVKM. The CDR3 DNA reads TGTGCCAGCAGTTTCTCCGGGACCGGGCCCACCGATCATTACTTC. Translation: CASSFSGTGPTDHYF.

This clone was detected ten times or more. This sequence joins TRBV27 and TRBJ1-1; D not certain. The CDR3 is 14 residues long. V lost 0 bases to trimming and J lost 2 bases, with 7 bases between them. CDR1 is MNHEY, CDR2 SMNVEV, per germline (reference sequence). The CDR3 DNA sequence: TGTGCCAGCAGTTTATCGTCCCTCAACACTGAAGCTTTCTTT. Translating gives CASSLSSLNTEAFF.

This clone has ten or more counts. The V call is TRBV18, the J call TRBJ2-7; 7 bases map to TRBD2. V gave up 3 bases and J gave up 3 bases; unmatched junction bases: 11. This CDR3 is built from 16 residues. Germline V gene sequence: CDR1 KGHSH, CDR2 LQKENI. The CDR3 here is CASSPRGRGTSYEQYF. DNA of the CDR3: TGTGCCAGCTCACCCCGGGGGAGGGGTACCAGCTACGAGCAGTACTTC.

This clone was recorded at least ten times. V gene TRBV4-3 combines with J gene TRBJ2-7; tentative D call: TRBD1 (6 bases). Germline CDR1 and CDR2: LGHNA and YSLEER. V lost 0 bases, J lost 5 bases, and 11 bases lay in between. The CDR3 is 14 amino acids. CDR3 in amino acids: CASSQETGPDEQYF. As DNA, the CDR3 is TGCGCCAGCAGCCAAGAAACAGGGCCGGACGAGCAGTACTTC.

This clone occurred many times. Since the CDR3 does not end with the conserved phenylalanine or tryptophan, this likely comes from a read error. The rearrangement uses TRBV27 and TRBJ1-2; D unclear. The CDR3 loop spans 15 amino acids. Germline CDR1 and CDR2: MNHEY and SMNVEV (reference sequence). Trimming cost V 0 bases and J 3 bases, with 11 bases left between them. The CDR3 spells CASSLSLLSDYGYTL. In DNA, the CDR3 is TGTGCCAGCAGTTTATCCCTTCTGTCTGACTATGGCTACACCCTC.